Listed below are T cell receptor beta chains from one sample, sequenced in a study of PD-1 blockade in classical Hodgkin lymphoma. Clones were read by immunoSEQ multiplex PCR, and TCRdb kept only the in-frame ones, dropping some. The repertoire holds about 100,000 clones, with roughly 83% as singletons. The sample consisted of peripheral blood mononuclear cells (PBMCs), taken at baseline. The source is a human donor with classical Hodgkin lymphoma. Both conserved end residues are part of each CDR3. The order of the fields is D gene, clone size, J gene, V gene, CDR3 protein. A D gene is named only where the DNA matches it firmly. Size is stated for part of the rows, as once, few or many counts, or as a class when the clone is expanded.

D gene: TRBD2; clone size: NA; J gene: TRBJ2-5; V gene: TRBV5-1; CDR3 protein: CASSLGSGRQETQYF
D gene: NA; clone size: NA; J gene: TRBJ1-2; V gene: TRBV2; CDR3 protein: CASSPAGLNYGYTF
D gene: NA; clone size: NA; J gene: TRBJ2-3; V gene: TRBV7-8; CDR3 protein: CASSFAPGASSTDTQYF
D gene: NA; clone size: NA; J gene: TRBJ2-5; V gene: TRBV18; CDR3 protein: CASSPRAGQRETQYF
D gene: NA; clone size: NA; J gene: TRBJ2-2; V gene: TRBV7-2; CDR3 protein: CASSYRTGTGELFF
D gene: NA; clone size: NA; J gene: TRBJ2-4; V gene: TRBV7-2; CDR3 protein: CASSLSIAKNIQYF
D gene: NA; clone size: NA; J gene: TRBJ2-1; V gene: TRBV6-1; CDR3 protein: CASSSGTKHNEQFF
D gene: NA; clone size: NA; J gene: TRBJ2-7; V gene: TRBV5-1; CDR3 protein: CASSFSLLNSYEQYF
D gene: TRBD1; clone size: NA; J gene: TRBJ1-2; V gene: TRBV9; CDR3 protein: CASSPFDRVGSYGYTF
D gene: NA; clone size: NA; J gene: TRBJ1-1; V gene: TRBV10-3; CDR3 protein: CAISDAGLMNTEAFF
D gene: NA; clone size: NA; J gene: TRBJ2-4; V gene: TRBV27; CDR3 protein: CASSFLTPLGAKNIQYF
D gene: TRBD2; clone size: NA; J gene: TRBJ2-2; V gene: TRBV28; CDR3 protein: CASSFLATSGKNTGELFF
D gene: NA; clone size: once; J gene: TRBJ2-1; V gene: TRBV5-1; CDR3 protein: CASRPAPHGDEQFF
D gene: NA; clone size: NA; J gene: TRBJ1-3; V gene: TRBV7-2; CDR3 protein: CASSLDRAGNTIYF
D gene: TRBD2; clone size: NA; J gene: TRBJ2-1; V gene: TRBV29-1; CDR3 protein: CSVRGLAEGSYNEQFF
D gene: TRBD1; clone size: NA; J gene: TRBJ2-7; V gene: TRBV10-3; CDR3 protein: CAIRGEGQGSKWDF
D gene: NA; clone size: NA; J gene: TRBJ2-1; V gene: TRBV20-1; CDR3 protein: CSARLDEQFF
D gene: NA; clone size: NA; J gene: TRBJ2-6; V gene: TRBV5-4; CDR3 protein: CASSLTGSFAGANVLTF
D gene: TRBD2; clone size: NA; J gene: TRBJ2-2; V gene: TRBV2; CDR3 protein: CASRGGLAANTGELFF
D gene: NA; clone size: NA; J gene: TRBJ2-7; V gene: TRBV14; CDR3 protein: CASSQVLGGEQYF
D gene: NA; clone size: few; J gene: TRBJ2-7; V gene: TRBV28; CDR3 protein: CASTRDGQSSYEQYF
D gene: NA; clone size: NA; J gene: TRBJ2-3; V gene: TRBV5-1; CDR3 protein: CASSLQRESTDTQYF
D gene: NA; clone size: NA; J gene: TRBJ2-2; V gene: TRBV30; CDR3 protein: CAWAQLGPGTGELFF
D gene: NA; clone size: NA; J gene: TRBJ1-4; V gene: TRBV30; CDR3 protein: CAWSVRGGSNEKLFF
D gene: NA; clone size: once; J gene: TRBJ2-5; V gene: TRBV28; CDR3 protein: CASSQLLAQETQYF
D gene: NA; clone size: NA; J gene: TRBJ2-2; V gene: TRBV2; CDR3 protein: CASSRLNTGELFF
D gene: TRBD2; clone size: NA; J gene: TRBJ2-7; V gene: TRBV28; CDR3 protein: CASSSLGGVPTYEQYF
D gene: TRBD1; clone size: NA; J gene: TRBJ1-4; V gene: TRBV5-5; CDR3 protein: CASSNPTGPLEKLFF
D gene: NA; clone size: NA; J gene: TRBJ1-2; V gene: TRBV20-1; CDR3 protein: CSARDRRGYTF
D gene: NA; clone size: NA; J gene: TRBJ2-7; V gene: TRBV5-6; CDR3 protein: CASSQDPPAEQYF
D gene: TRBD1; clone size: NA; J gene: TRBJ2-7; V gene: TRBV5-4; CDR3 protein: CASSPGLRDRGAEQYF
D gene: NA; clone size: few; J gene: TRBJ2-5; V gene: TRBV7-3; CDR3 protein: CASSFTRAETQYF
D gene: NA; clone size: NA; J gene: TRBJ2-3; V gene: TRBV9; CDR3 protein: CASSPRPSSGTDTQYF
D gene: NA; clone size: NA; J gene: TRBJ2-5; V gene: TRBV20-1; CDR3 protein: CSATALETQYF
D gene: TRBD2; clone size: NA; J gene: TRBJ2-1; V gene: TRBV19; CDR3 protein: CASSMTSGHSYNEQFF
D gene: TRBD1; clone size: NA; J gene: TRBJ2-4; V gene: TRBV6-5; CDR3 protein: CASSGQGLNANIQYF
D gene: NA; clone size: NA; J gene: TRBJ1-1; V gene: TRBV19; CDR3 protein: CASNVQGVGKNTEAFF
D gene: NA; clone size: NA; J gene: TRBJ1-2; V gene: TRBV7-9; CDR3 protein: CASSEGGPNYGYTF
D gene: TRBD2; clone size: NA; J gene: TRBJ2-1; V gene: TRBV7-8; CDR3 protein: CASSSLAGDYNEQFF
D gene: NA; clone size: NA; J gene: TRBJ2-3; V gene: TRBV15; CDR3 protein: CATSRGPGTDTQYF